The 17 T cell receptor beta chains given below trace back to one sample, sequenced in a study of human T cells and chemical hapten exposure. Described time point: healthy volunteer bleed at 6 weeks. It was unfractionated whole blood from which total RNA was extracted. From the RACE reads, TCRdb called clonotypes with MiXCR, one entry per CDR3 protein. The sample carries some 40,000 distinct CDR3 sequences, about 4% recorded once. Sequenced: whole blood. These receptor sequences come from a human donor in good health. Some clones in this sample may be carry-over from other donors' samples.

This clonotype has ten or more counts. The rearrangement joins TRBV20-1 to TRBJ1-2, with D possibly matching TRBD1 (5 bases). The germline CDR1 and CDR2 sequences are DFQATT and SNEGSKA (reference sequence). The CDR3 length is 14 residues. Between the trimmed V and J ends, which lost 6 bases and 1 base, there was a span of 15 bases. The CDR3 protein is CSAVGRVHNYGYTF. For the CDR3, the DNA is TGCAGTGCAGTGGGCAGGGTCCATAACTATGGCTACACCTTC.

This chain connects TRBV25-1 to TRBJ2-7; D is ambiguous. The V end was cut by 4 bases, the J end by 4 bases, with 5 bases between. Per germline, CDR1 MGHDK and CDR2 SYGVNS. The CDR3 sequence is 11 residues long. CDR3 coding DNA: TGTGCCAGCAGTGTCTCTTACGAGCAGTACTTC. Amino acids: CASSVSYEQYF.

This clonotype was recorded at least ten times. V gene TRBV5-4 combines with J gene TRBJ2-3; 8 positions agree with TRBD2. Germline trimming cut 1 base from V and 2 bases from J; bases unmatched to any gene: 6. The CDR3 has 16 residues. Germline-derived CDR1 and CDR2 are SGHNT and YYREEE (reference sequence). The CDR3 DNA reads as TGTGCCAGCAGCTTGCGAACTAGCGGTATCACAGATACGCAGTATTTT. Protein: CASSLRTSGITDTQYF.

Ten or more counts support this clonotype. The chain uses TRBV27 and TRBJ1-4; possibly TRBD1 for D (5 bases). This CDR3 has 16 amino acids. Germline V lookup: CDR1 MNHEY, CDR2 SMNVEV (reference sequence). The ends were cut back, 4 bases at V and 0 bases at J, with 12 bases in the middle. This CDR3 is CASSWGRLATNEKLFF. The DNA of the CDR3 is TGTGCCAGCAGTTGGGGCAGGCTTGCAACTAATGAAAAACTGTTTTTT.

This clonotype was recorded at least ten times. The V and J genes are TRBV3-1 and TRBJ2-3; D possibly corresponds to TRBD1 (5 bases). The germline V gene has CDR1 LGHDT and CDR2 YNNKEL (reference sequence). The length of the CDR3 is 16 residues. Trimming pared 0 bases from V and 2 bases from J, leaving 12 bases between. The CDR3 region is CASSQDWGGNTDTQYF. Here the CDR3 DNA reads TGTGCCAGCAGCCAAGACTGGGGCGGAAACACAGATACGCAGTATTTT.

The table lists this clonotype with many counts. For the CDR3, the DNA is TGCAGCGTTGAAGAGTGGACAGGGGGAGAGACCCAGTACTTC. It translates to CSVEEWTGGETQYF. The genes are TRBV29-1 and TRBJ2-5, with 10 positions matching TRBD1. CDR1 is SQVTM, CDR2 ANQGSEA, per germline. The CDR3 has 14 residues. Trimming cost V 0 bases and J 4 bases; bases outside gene matches: 2.

This clonotype is labeled as medium-sized. A read error may produce the germline difference seen at one junction end. V gene TRBV6-5 combines with J gene TRBJ2-5; perhaps TRBD1 as D (5 bases). Germline loops: CDR1 MNHEY, CDR2 SVGAGI. The length of the CDR3 is 13 residues. The CDR3 DNA sequence: TGTGCCAGTAGTTCAGGGTCGGGAGAGACCCAGTACTTC. It codes for CASSSGSGETQYF.

This clonotype was counted ten times or more. J is TRBJ1-5 and V is TRBV6-6, with 8 nucleotides matching TRBD1. This CDR3 spans 14 amino acids. V dropped 5 bases and J dropped 3; count of bases not matched to a gene: 3. CDR1 is MNHNY, CDR2 SVGAGI, per germline (reference sequence). CDR3 in DNA: TGTGCCAGCAGTGTACAGGGGGACAATCAGCCCCAGCATTTT. Its protein product is CASSVQGDNQPQHF.

This clonotype has only a few counts. This rearrangement joins TRBV29-1 to TRBJ2-4; 8 nucleotides align to TRBD2. Unmatched junction bases numbered 6, after V lost 4 bases and J lost 1 base. The CDR3 is 15 amino acids. CDR1 and CDR2 from the germline V gene are SQVTM and ANQGSEA. The CDR3 reads CSVGEGGGAKNIQYF. In nucleotides, the CDR3 is TGCAGCGTTGGAGAAGGCGGGGGGGCCAAAAACATTCAGTACTTC.

Many counts were recorded for this clonotype. This chain joins TRBV6-5 and TRBJ2-3; possibly TRBD2 for D (6 bases). The CDR3 sequence is 15 residues long. Germline V CDR1 and CDR2: MNHEY, SVGAGI. The V gene lost 6 bases and the J gene lost 6 bases, with 19 bases spanning the gap. The CDR3 bases are TGTGCCAGCAGGCGAACTAGACGGGGGATCGATACGCAGTATTTT. Its protein is CASRRTRRGIDTQYF.

Many counts were recorded for this clonotype. V is TRBV27 and J is TRBJ1-1; possible D gene TRBD1, 6 bases. V was shortened by 0 bases and J by 3 bases, with 11 bases between the two germline ends. Germline V gives CDR1 MNHEY, CDR2 SMNVEV (reference sequence). The CDR3 is 15 amino acids. The CDR3 protein is CASSLSQQGHTEAFF. In DNA form, the CDR3 reads TGTGCCAGCAGTTTATCGCAACAGGGTCACACTGAAGCTTTCTTT.

The CDR3 DNA follows: TGCAGTGCTCCCACCCCCGGGGGGGCTTTAGCCAAAAACATTCAGTACTTC. It yields the protein CSAPTPGGALAKNIQYF. The rearrangement links TRBV20-1 to TRBJ2-4, with TRBD2 identical over 8 bases. The V gene end was trimmed by 5 bases and the J gene end by 0 bases; junction bases not matched to a gene: 12. The CDR3 runs 17 residues. CDR1 is DFQATT and CDR2 is SNEGSKA in the germline V gene (reference sequence).

Note on this clonotype: Being one base from a much bigger clone, this may be a read error. The CDR3 sequence: CATGEDQGGANTEAFF. The CDR3 DNA reads TGTGCCACCGGGGAGGACCAAGGGGGGGCGAACACTGAAGCTTTCTTT. The V and J genes are TRBV25-1 and TRBJ1-1; D is possibly TRBD1 (6 bases). Germline assignment: CDR1 MGHDK and CDR2 SYGVNS. The CDR3 runs 16 residues. V shed 10 bases and J shed 1 base, with 22 bases lying between them.

V usage is TRBV28 and J usage is TRBJ2-7, with 11 bases identical to TRBD2. The CDR3 runs to 17 residues. J lost 3 bases, V lost 7 bases, and 14 bases had no gene match. Per the germline V gene, CDR1 is MDHEN and CDR2 is SYDVKM. CDR3 region: CASIKPDLAGGDYEQYF. The DNA for the CDR3 is TGTGCCAGCATTAAGCCGGATCTAGCGGGGGGAGACTACGAGCAGTACTTC. The full variable domain, in which reference TRBV28 and TRBJ2-7 provide the parts outside the CDR3, is DVKVTQSSRYLVKRTGEKVFLECVQDMDHENMFWYRQDPGLGLRLIYFSYDVKMKEKGDIPEGYSVSREKKERFSLILESASTNQTSMYLCASIKPDLAGGDYEQYFGPGTRLTVT.

This clonotype was seen at least ten times. This chain joins TRBV6-1 and TRBJ2-5, with D hard to call. V gave up 6 bases and J gave up 1 base, with 9 bases separating them. Germline V lookup: CDR1 MNHNS, CDR2 SASEGT. CDR3 length: 13 residues. The CDR3 loop is CASRGRIQETQYF. CDR3 in DNA: TGTGCCAGCAGAGGACGGATCCAAGAGACCCAGTACTTC.

The genes are TRBV6-2 or TRBV6-3 and TRBJ1-5, with TRBD1 matching over 12 bases. Looked up from germline, CDR1 is MNHEY and CDR2 is SVGEGT. V was pared by 4 bases and J by 6 bases, with 13 bases of the junction left unmatched. The CDR3 has 18 amino acids. CDR3 region: CASSFYFTGTGGLQPQHF. In nucleotides, the CDR3 is TGTGCCAGCAGTTTCTACTTTACCGGGACAGGGGGCCTTCAGCCCCAGCATTTT.

Many counts were recorded for this clonotype. The chain links TRBV12-3 or TRBV12-4 to TRBJ2-1; TRBD2 agrees at 12 bases. The J segment lost 5 bases and the V segment lost 5 bases, leaving 4 bases of the junction unmatched. The CDR3 is made up of 15 amino acids. CDR3 in DNA: TGTGCCAGCAGTCCCCGGACTAGCGGGGACAATGAGCAGTTCTTC. This gives the protein CASSPRTSGDNEQFF.